Following are 20 T cell receptor beta chains from one sample sequenced in a study of CD8 T cells in Susac syndrome (dated by TCRdb to between 2018 and 2020). The library was produced with the immunoSEQ multiplex PCR assay. RNA was extracted with the RNeasy kit and roughly 0.45 to 1 ug was reverse transcribed using random hexamers. The public reads were quality trimmed at Q25 with fastp and then assembled into clones with MiXCR by TCRdb, keeping productive beta chains. Each entry merges the rows of one CDR3 protein and shows their most common DNA and genes. Within this sample are roughly 120,000 distinct CDR3 sequences, with around 95% of them counted one time only. The top ten hold about 0.098% of the sample. The sequencing sample was made of CD4+ T cells from PBMCs. Receptors originate from a human donor in good health.

The chain is built from TRBV27 and TRBJ1-5; no reliable D call. This CDR3 spans 15 amino acids. The germline V and J ends were trimmed by 0 bases and 5 bases, with 11 bases remaining between them. CDR1 and CDR2 (germline): MNHEY, SMNVEV (reference sequence). CDR3 DNA sequence: TGTGCCAGCAGTTTATCTACCCCGAGCTATCAGCCCCAGCATTTT. It yields the protein CASSLSTPSYQPQHF.

This clonotype was recorded once. V and J are TRBV18 and TRBJ2-2, with 9 bases identical to TRBD1. The germline CDR1 and CDR2 sequences are KGHSH and LQKENI. V shed 2 bases and J 6 bases; nucleotides not matched to a gene: 7. This CDR3 is built from 16 residues. CDR3 coding DNA: TGTGCCAGCTCACCAACTACAGGGGGCCAGGCCGGGGAGCTGTTTTTT. This codes for CASSPTTGGQAGELFF.

The rearrangement links TRBV5-1 to TRBJ2-3; no clear D gene. This CDR3 spans 15 amino acids. Trimming left V 0 bases short and J 2 bases short, with 10 bases between. Germline assignment: CDR1 SGHRS and CDR2 YFSETQ. The CDR3 DNA is TGCGCCAGCAGCTTGGGGGCCCTTAACACAGATACGCAGTATTTT. Residues: CASSLGALNTDTQYF.

This chain links TRBV30 with TRBJ1-1; D is ambiguous. Per the germline V gene, CDR1 is GTSNPN and CDR2 is SVGIG (reference sequence). The CDR3 spans 13 residues. Between the trimmed V and J ends, which lost 2 bases and 0 bases, there was a span of 7 bases. CDR3 DNA sequence: TGTGCCTGGAGTCCCTGGATGAACACTGAAGCTTTCTTT. Its translation is CAWSPWMNTEAFF.

This clonotype was observed a single time. The chain links TRBV24-1 to TRBJ2-3; D might be TRBD1 (5 bases). CDR3 length equals 14 residues. V lost 5 bases, J lost 2 bases, and 10 bases lay in between. Germline V gives CDR1 KGHDR, CDR2 SFDVKD. CDR3 DNA sequence: TGTGCCACCAGTGCGGGCAGGGACACAGATACGCAGTATTTT. Protein: CATSAGRDTDTQYF.

The chain carries TRBV19 and TRBJ2-5; D might be TRBD1 (7 bases). CDR3 length: 14 residues. Germline values: CDR1 LNHDA, CDR2 SQIVND (reference sequence). The V gene lost 3 bases and the J gene lost 5 bases, with 13 bases spanning the gap. In nucleotides, the CDR3 is TGTGCCAGTAGTATCGGGGCAGGGGGGGAGACCCAGTACTTC. The encoded protein is CASSIGAGGETQYF.

The rearrangement uses TRBV2 and TRBJ2-3; the D gene is possibly TRBD1 (6 bases). Germline CDR1 and CDR2: SNHLY and FYNNEI. The V and J ends lost 5 bases and 0 bases respectively, with 9 bases between them. The CDR3 length is 14 residues. DNA for the CDR3: TGTGCCAGCAGTATACAGGGAAGCACAGATACGCAGTATTTT. Its translation: CASSIQGSTDTQYF.

V and J are TRBV5-1 and TRBJ1-6; 7 bases fit TRBD1. CDR3 length: 14 residues. V shed 4 bases, J shed 8 bases, and the junction held 6 bases outside the gene matches. Germline V gene sequence: CDR1 SGHRS, CDR2 YFSETQ. The CDR3, as DNA: TGCGCCAGCAGCCTAAGCAGGGGGGATTCACCCCTCCACTTT. Amino acid sequence: CASSLSRGDSPLHF.

The rearrangement joins TRBV12-3 or TRBV12-4 to TRBJ2-1; D uncertain. V was clipped by 7 bases and J by 0 bases, with 13 bases between them. The CDR3 contains 15 residues. The CDR3 sequence: CASISRPASYNEQFF. For the CDR3, the DNA is TGTGCCAGCATCTCCCGACCCGCCTCCTACAATGAGCAGTTCTTC.

The V call is TRBV5-8, the J call TRBJ2-7; 9 bases agree with TRBD1. With V trimmed by 0 bases and J by 4 bases, 2 bases remained unmatched. Germline V CDR1 and CDR2: SGHTS, YDEGEE. This CDR3 has 14 residues. For the CDR3, the DNA is TGTGCCAGCAGCTTGGACAGGGGGCAATACGAGCAGTACTTC. Protein sequence: CASSLDRGQYEQYF.

The chain is built from TRBV3-1 and TRBJ1-2; D may be TRBD1 (6 bases). This CDR3 spans 12 amino acids. V lost 8 bases and J lost 4, with 11 bases in between. Germline V gives CDR1 LGHDT, CDR2 YNNKEL (reference sequence). The CDR3, as DNA: TGTGCCAGCGAGGGGGGCGGCTATGGCTACACCTTC. Amino acid sequence: CASEGGGYGYTF.

Only one count was recorded for this clonotype. This chain connects TRBV5-4 to TRBJ2-1; 10 nucleotides agree with TRBD2. Germline V gives CDR1 SGHNT, CDR2 YYREEE (reference sequence). This CDR3 has 16 residues. J lost 6 bases, V lost 4 bases, and 10 bases had no gene match. Written as DNA, the CDR3 is TGTGCCAGCAGCGCTCCGGGACTAGCGTTCCCCAATGAGCAGTTCTTC. Protein sequence: CASSAPGLAFPNEQFF.

The V call is TRBV27, the J call TRBJ2-7, with D possibly being TRBD2 (6 bases). Germline values: CDR1 MNHEY, CDR2 SMNVEV (reference sequence). Trimming stripped 6 bases from V and 6 bases from J, with 18 bases between. This CDR3 region has 14 residues. CDR3 protein: CASRGSGRGGEQYF. The CDR3 nucleotides read TGTGCCAGCAGGGGTAGCGGAAGAGGAGGCGAGCAGTACTTC.

The V call is TRBV12-3 or TRBV12-4, the J call TRBJ1-1; D unclear. Trimming took 3 bases from V and 5 from J, leaving 10 bases between them. The CDR3 contains 13 residues. The CDR3 bases are TGTGCCAGCAGTTTCTTCGCCAGGACTGAAGCTTTCTTT. Protein sequence: CASSFFARTEAFF.

Only one count was recorded for this clonotype. This chain links TRBV6-5 with TRBJ1-6, with TRBD1 matching 7 bases. Germline V CDR1 and CDR2: MNHEY, SVGAGI. The CDR3 spans 15 residues. Unmatched junction bases numbered 6, after V lost 2 bases and J lost 8 bases. The CDR3 reads CASSYETGRDSPLHF. CDR3 DNA sequence: TGTGCCAGCAGTTACGAGACAGGGAGGGATTCACCCCTCCACTTT.

The sample holds one count of this clonotype. CDR3 DNA: TGTGCCAGCAGCTTAGTCCTAGCAGAGACCCAGTACTTC. Its translation is CASSLVLAETQYF. The chain joins TRBV7-2 to TRBJ2-5, with D possibly being TRBD2 (5 bases). Trimming took 1 base from V and 4 from J, leaving 7 bases between them. Per germline, CDR1 SGHTA and CDR2 FQGNSA. CDR3 length: 13 amino acids.

V is TRBV5-1 and J is TRBJ2-7, with 7 bases that match TRBD1. The J segment lost 3 bases and the V segment lost 0 bases, leaving 9 bases of the junction unmatched. The CDR3 sequence is 16 residues long. The V gene's germline CDR1 is SGHRS and CDR2 YFSETQ. CDR3 coding DNA: TGCGCCAGCAGCTTGGCCTTGCCCAGGGGGAGCTACGAGCAGTACTTC. As protein: CASSLALPRGSYEQYF.

The J gene is TRBJ2-2, the V gene TRBV9; weak D call: TRBD2 (6 bases). Germline V lookup: CDR1 SGDLS, CDR2 YYNGEE. There are 15 residues in the CDR3. The germline V and J ends were trimmed by 3 bases and 4 bases, with 13 bases remaining between them. CDR3 DNA sequence: TGTGCCAGCAGCGGAACGACTAGTGGCACCGGGGAGCTGTTTTTT. Protein sequence: CASSGTTSGTGELFF.

The chain carries TRBV1 and TRBJ2-1. TRBV1 is reported as a pseudogene. CDR3 size: 16 residues. CDR3 loop: CTSSRFGPSSYNEQFF. CDR3 sequence (DNA): TGCACCAGCAGCCGCTTCGGACCGAGCTCCTACAATGAGCAGTTCTTC.

Here the CDR3 DNA reads TGTGCCAGTAGTATCGGGGGGGGCGCAGGCACTGAAGCTTTCTTT. Its translation: CASSIGGGAGTEAFF. The chain combines TRBV19 with TRBJ1-1, with D possibly TRBD1 on 6 matching bases. The V end lost 3 bases, the J end lost 4 bases, and 15 bases lay between the germline ends. Germline CDR1 is LNHDA and CDR2 is SQIVND (reference sequence). The CDR3 consists of 15 residues.